The text below deals with one TCR beta chain. The antigen this receptor binds is unknown. One base away there is no much larger clone; base qualities are not given. The data are from a study of cytomegalovirus exposure and HLA in healthy donors (dated by TCRdb to 2016 to 2017). As for the study more broadly: In an earlier analysis of some 610 of the donors, 276 Gb of sequence data and 100 million or so unique TCR beta sequences from about 180 million T cells were reported. Donor age, sex, ethnicity and CMV serostatus were compiled alongside the repertoire data. In an earlier analysis of more than 550 of the donors, high-throughput TCR beta sequencing was used to judge whether each TCR beta V gene segment behaved as functional or pseudogenic. High-throughput TCR immunosequencing, statistical association of individual TCRs with disease status, and machine learning were combined to predict cytomegalovirus infection status. Rather than drawing on any new phenotypic data, the later analysis identified candidate immune exposures from TCR beta sequences and the way those sequences occurred across donors. Class I and class II HLA loci were covered by the typing at four-digit resolution. A later analysis re-analyzed previously published TCR beta repertoires from approximately 670 donors and added high-resolution HLA genotyping to study TCR occurrence patterns. The study aimed to test whether cataloging public T cell receptors could reveal signatures of past pathogen exposure. An early release that covered about 600 HLA-typed donors contained approximately 300 gigabases of sequencing data and about 84 million unique TCR sequences. The study used immunosequencing to profile the T cell repertoires of some 600 subjects and linked those repertoires to cytomegalovirus serostatus. A separate validation cohort of 100 to 150 different subjects was used in addition to the roughly 670-subject first cohort. Of the 350 to 450 genotyped donors, around 81% fell in the genetic ancestry cluster associated with self-reported Caucasian donors. The number of donors typed differed by locus, with about 620-630 for A, B, C, DRB1 and DQB1, roughly 520 for DQA1, about 610 for DPA1, and 450 to 480 for DPB1. All discovery cohort repertoires had been generated on a single sequencing platform. In a later genetic analysis, genome-wide SNP genotypes for 398 of the 666 donors were used, and that subset was treated as a discovery cohort. A few DR-DQ haplotypes were treated as single units for association and clustering because of strong linkage in the cohort. Among approximately 370 genotyped donors of the cohort, an average of about 220,000 unique TCR beta nucleotide sequences was sequenced per donor, of which 15% to 20% were non-productive. Results and caveats for the whole study, not just this receptor: Because some donors lacked HLA typing at each locus, the association tests relied only on the typed subset. Three of the identified cytomegalovirus-associated TCR beta chains were confirmed in vitro to be specific for cytomegalovirus antigens. Linkage disequilibrium might explain the correlated functional status among segregating V segments, but an unknown experimental factor could not be excluded. In an earlier analysis of some 540 of the donors, most TCR beta V segments appeared in productive rearrangements about 87% or about 30% of the time, broadly matching IMGT annotations. A later analysis found that TCR association rates varied across HLA loci, with DRB1 alleles showing the most associated TCRs and HLA-C alleles the fewest. A cluster of highly shared sequence variants was judged likely to be a technical artifact of the sequencing pipeline. This cohort had only TCR beta chains sequenced, and the lack of alpha or paired-chain data limited which features could be detected. V-gene and J-gene trimming of TCR beta chains was associated with a missense DCLRE1C variant in a later genetic analysis, and the association was replicated in an independent cohort. Strong co-occurrence of HLA alleles, especially DR and DQ, made assigning TCR associations to individual alleles difficult. In a later analysis, some 17,000 TCR beta sequences were associated with specific HLA alleles at a false discovery rate of 0.05. The study listed approximately 150 TCR beta chains as associated with cytomegalovirus. A later analysis found that HLA-associated TCR beta chains were more clonally expanded and had lower generation probabilities than equally common non-associated chains. It was suggested by the authors that the approach could potentially be generalized to other disease states and immunological phenotypes. In a later analysis, several top co-occurrence clusters were reported to appear linked to parvovirus B19, influenza, CMV and Epstein-Barr virus. Some IMGT-functional V segments, including TRBV6-2 and TRBV6-3, could not be distinguished by the 87-base-pair reads and were therefore excluded. In a later analysis, most CMV-associated TCR beta chains were found to appear HLA-restricted, with HLA associations seemingly driven largely by CMV exposure. The classifier was reported to diagnose cytomegalovirus status with high specificity and sensitivity in both the original and validation cohorts. Because counts were too low, roughly 18 rarely observed V segments, including chromosome 9 orphons, were left out of the earlier analysis of some 600 of the donors. A later genetic analysis reported fewer N-insertions in productive TCRs among donors in an Asian-associated ancestry cluster than the roughly 700-donor mean. Roughly uniform sequencing depth across donors was assumed in presence/absence analyses, although this assumption may not hold. While some public TCRs were present in many individuals, most TCR sequences turned up only very rarely across donors. A further reported finding was that TCR beta sequences accurately predicted the HLA-A and HLA-B alleles for most subjects in the first cohort. Immune exposure information for the cohort was limited to CMV serostatus.

The cohort was made up of approximately 670 healthy bone marrow donors. Cohort members were all nominally healthy when sampled, although unrecorded immune exposures were likely present. The donor tested CMV seronegative and was one of the 352 seronegative cohort members. Every donor gave a peripheral blood sample, and the peripheral blood mononuclear cells from that sample were used for TCR beta sequencing. Genomic DNA was extracted from the blood cell samples with the Qiagen DNeasy Blood Extraction Kit. To prepare the library, the immunoSEQ multiplex PCR assay was applied. For the multiplex PCR, a mixture combining 60 forward primers for TCR Vbeta segments and 13 reverse primers for TCR Jbeta segments was used. A multiplex PCR assay on genomic DNA amplified the CDR3 region of rearranged TCR beta genes. The amplified TCR beta libraries were sequenced on the Illumina HiSeq System as 87-base-pair reads. The authors' pipeline ran thus. In a later analysis, tens of millions of unique TCR beta chains were counted across the 650 to 700 repertoires, and around 10 million of these chains were shared by at least two donors. To remove PCR and sequencing errors, raw reads were error-corrected and collapsed into unique sequences using a nearest-neighbor algorithm that merged closely related sequences. Alignment of CDR3 sequences to IMGT reference sequences was used to assign V, D and J gene segments. For a sequence to be retained, a match of at least six nucleotides to both a V gene segment and a J gene segment was required. A rearrangement was called productive if the CDR3 had no stop codons and remained in frame with V and J, and every other rearrangement was called non-productive. CDR3 was defined by IMGT convention, running from the second conserved V-encoded cysteine to the conserved J-encoded phenylalanine. The earlier analysis of a few hundred of the donors excluded sequences that lacked an unambiguous match to a single V gene segment. An earlier analysis of over 450 of the donors classified V segments as functional when productive rearrangements were above 56.7% and as segregating when the standard deviation between donors was above 5%. A statistical classification framework was built to diagnose cytomegalovirus status from the catalog of TCR beta chain sequences. A later analysis assigned V and J genes by comparing TCR nucleotide sequences with IMGT/GENE-DB human TR gene sequences. A later analysis assigned CDR3 sequences and most-parsimonious VDJ recombination scenarios with the TCRdist pipeline. In a later analysis, each TCR beta chain was defined by its CDR3 amino acid sequence together with its V-gene family, and reads without a unique V-gene family were excluded. In a later analysis, around 650 highly shared, low-generation-probability nucleotide sequences were removed to address suspected cross-contamination and a sequencing artifact. In a later analysis, a clonal expansion index for each public chain was calculated from normalized within-repertoire ranks of inferred template counts. In a later analysis, generation probabilities were computed using a VDJ recombination model fitted to out-of-frame rearrangements, and the results were checked against IGoR. In a later analysis, hypergeometric tests were used to score TCR-TCR, TCR-HLA and TCR-CMV co-occurrence, with a repertoire-size bias correction applied to TCR pairs. To estimate false discovery rates, a later analysis permuted the HLA or CMV assignments 20 times. In a later analysis, co-occurring TCRs were grouped using DBSCAN, and TCRdist sequence similarity was added for clustering within HLA-allele-positive subsets. For co-occurrence clustering, repertoires with fewer than 30,000 or more than 120,000 public chains were excluded, along with roughly 5 repertoires with anomalous nucleotide sharing. Not all clones reach the TCRdb copy of this immuneACCESS table, which keeps in-frame sequences only. Checked studies attribute under half of the gap to unresolved V genes and leave the rest unexplained. V and J calls and clone size follow that table, whereas D and trimming were derived from the DNA. Recorded for this sample are 110,000 or so clones; 73% of them occurred a single time. The biggest ten clones account for under 8.5% of the sample.

CDR1 and CDR2 were assigned from the germline V gene (reference sequence) as MNHEY and SMNVEV. Reading from cysteine to phenylalanine, the CDR3 counts 15 amino acids. Only CDR3 DNA remains: 45 bases, in frame from the first base. V and J are truncated by 10 bases and 0 bases respectively, leaving an intervening sequence of 18 bases. This receptor was identified in a middle-aged man in good health and CMV-seronegative. Sequenced input: PBMCs. The V gene is TRBV27 and the J gene is TRBJ2-5, with TRBD1 perhaps the D gene, on 6 matching bases. At the DNA level, the sequence is TGTGCCACCCCCCTCGACAGGTTGTACCAAGAGACCCAGTACTTC. This gives the protein CATPLDRLYQETQYF.